This TCR beta chain is drawn from a study of T cells in Graves' hyperthyroidism and ophthalmopathy (dated by TCRdb to the late 2010s). With regard to the full study: Peripheral blood samples were taken at initial diagnosis, before any treatment was given. Following sampling, methimazole starting at 30 mg daily was given to hyperthyroidism patients, and high-dose intravenous methylprednisolone was given to ophthalmopathy patients. The approximately 100 discovery patients were divided at random into training and test sets in a 7:3 ratio. To identify distinguishing TCR V-J signatures, a discovery cohort of about 100 patients was used, comprising under 45 with Graves' ophthalmopathy and around 60 with stable Graves' hyperthyroidism. Thyroid tissue and blood T-cell repertoires from six Graves' hyperthyroidism patients were also compared in the study. TCR Vbeta CDR3 sequencing of 120 to 150 peripheral blood samples (under 45 ophthalmopathy, under 80 hyperthyroidism and approximately 17 progressor patients) is reported in the paper. Prospective prediction of ophthalmopathy was tested in an independent validation cohort of fewer than 20 hyperthyroidism patients and 17 patients who later progressed to ophthalmopathy. The investigation overall reported the following: Sample size was not statistically predetermined, and investigators were not blinded to group allocation. Most expanded thyroid clonotypes (frequency above 0.001) were also detected in blood, a finding suggesting that blood repertoires may reflect thyroid immune responses. In validation, the model predicted progression to ophthalmopathy a median of about 6.8 months before onset, with about 71% sensitivity and 72.22% specificity. A model built on a 13 V-J signature distinguished ophthalmopathy from stable hyperthyroidism, reaching around 90% sensitivity and under 84% specificity in cross-validation and 80%/75% in testing.

TCR beta CDR3 regions were amplified from RNA transcripts. For the first round of RT-PCR on the TCR CDR3, the HTBI primer set was used together with the Qiagen OneStep RT-PCR kit. Libraries were constructed in a second round of multiplex PCR, after which size selection and purification were carried out. Sequencing of the libraries was done on an Illumina HiSeq2000 using paired-end 100 bp reads. Per the original workflow: SOAPnuke was used to process the raw data, throwing out any read that contained adapters or uncalled bases, had a mean Phred below 15, or lacked an exact constant-primer or identifier match. High-quality paired reads were merged with COPE v1.2.5, and unique nucleotide sequences were defined as clonotypes. MiTCR v1.1 was used to align clonotypes to the IMGT TRBV, TRBD and TRBJ reference segments. Only V-J combinations with frequency above 0.0001, covering about 99% of repertoires, were analysed. The TCS score was defined as F50 (clonal expansion) divided by E x V (chaos), with BLOSUM62-based TCRdist calculated between CDR3 peptides within each V-J. Welch's t-statistics and random forest reduced approximately 520 V-J features to roughly 13, which were used in a naive Bayes classifier (R e1071). TCRdb applied fastp at Q25 and MiXCR to the public reads, then kept only in-frame beta chains. CDR3 protein duplicates are merged, each entry listing the most common genes and DNA. These V and J calls are TCRdb output, not the study's own analysis. The sample table records more than 250,000 distinct CDR3 sequences; 13% to 15% of these occur just once. The ten largest clones capture 30% to 35% of the sample.

Concerning this clonotype itself: Its antigen remains unidentified. Qualities for individual bases were not recorded, and no much larger clone is one base off.

From V the trimming removes 1 base and from J it removes 7 bases, while the gene matches leave 13 bases of the junction unaccounted for. The CDR3 runs 18 amino acids, cysteine and phenylalanine included. Kept here is only the CDR3 DNA, which spans 54 bases and is read in frame from base 1. CDR1 and CDR2 were assigned from the germline V gene as KGHDR and SFDVKD. Hyperthyroidism patients were newly diagnosed, with disease duration under 2 months, and aged 18 to 65 years. Any patient with an uncontrolled infection, another autoimmune disease, pregnancy or lactation was excluded. Diagnoses relied on clinical symptoms, serum thyroxine and TRAb, thyroid ultrasound and orbital computed tomography. For progressor patients, blood was drawn at the first diagnosis of hyperthyroidism, before any ophthalmopathy symptoms had appeared. Ficoll-Paque density gradient centrifugation was used to isolate PBMCs from 9.5 to 10 ml of fresh peripheral blood. Progressor patients were defined as those initially diagnosed with Graves' hyperthyroidism in whom ophthalmopathy developed during follow-up. Total RNA was extracted using Trizol reagent, and RNA quality was assessed on an Agilent 2100 Bioanalyzer.

Sequencing input: blood. This TCR was recovered from a woman aged 45-65 years with Graves' hyperthyroidism that later progressed to Graves' ophthalmopathy. The rearrangement joined TRBV24-1 to TRBJ2-1, and 9 junction bases match TRBD1. The bases read TGTGCCACCAGTGATTTCCGATCCGGGACAGGGACGGGTAATGAGCAGTTCTTC. This codes for CATSDFRSGTGTGNEQFF.